The T cell receptor beta chain under discussion was sequenced for a study of response to subunit inactivated influenza vaccine. Study-wide results and limits: Only a handful of new T cells, the authors suggested, are recruited with each seasonal influenza vaccination.

Each CDR3 protein is one row after TCRdb ran MiXCR on the RT-PCR reads. This table has 500,000 to 600,000 distinct CDR3 sequences, more than 15% appearing once. Germline V gene sequence: CDR1 SGHAT, CDR2 FQDESV (reference sequence). This CDR3 has 15 residues. Germline trimming cut 6 bases from V and 0 bases from J; bases unmatched to any gene: 4. In its sample, this clonotype was seen a few times. Its cognate antigen is unknown. This specimen was CD4+ T cells sorted from PBMCs, taken 23 months after vaccination. The receptor was derived from a man between 50 and 75 years old who received an inactivated influenza vaccine. J is TRBJ1-3 and V is TRBV11-1; TRBD1 matches 8 bases. In DNA form, the CDR3 reads TGTGCCAGCAGAAGGGGACAGGCCTCTGGAAACACCATATATTTT. Its translation: CASRRGQASGNTIYF.